These T cell receptor beta chains were read from a single sample in a study of cytotoxic CD8 clonotypes in ibrutinib-treated CLL. Generated by immunoSEQ multiplex PCR, the TCRdb table keeps only in-frame clones and is missing some. The table shows almost 250,000 clones, with under 75% occurring only once. Sequenced here: PBMCs, sampled after 24 months of ibrutinib treatment. Receptor source: a human donor with chronic lymphocytic leukemia. The CDR3 runs from the conserved cysteine through the conserved F or W. The order of the fields is D gene, clone size, V gene, J gene, CDR3 DNA, CDR3 protein. A D gene is named only where the DNA matches it firmly. The size entry is marked missing in some rows and otherwise reads once, few, many or a size class.

D gene: .; clone size: few; V gene: TRBV2; J gene: TRBJ1-5; CDR3 DNA: TGTGCCAGCAGACCAACTGACTATCAGCCCCAGCATTTT; CDR3 protein: CASRPTDYQPQHF
D gene: .; clone size: .; V gene: TRBV15; J gene: TRBJ1-4; CDR3 DNA: TGTGCCACCCTTAGTAGACGGTCAACTAATGAAAAACTGTTTTTT; CDR3 protein: CATLSRRSTNEKLFF
D gene: .; clone size: .; V gene: TRBV25-1; J gene: TRBJ2-1; CDR3 DNA: TGTGCCAGCAGTGGATCAAACTCGGGAAGAAACAATGAGCAGTTCTTC; CDR3 protein: CASSGSNSGRNNEQFF
D gene: .; clone size: .; V gene: TRBV19; J gene: TRBJ1-1; CDR3 DNA: TGTGCCAGTACCCATTCCTGGCAGAACACTGAAGCTTTCTTT; CDR3 protein: CASTHSWQNTEAFF
D gene: .; clone size: few; V gene: TRBV18; J gene: TRBJ1-2; CDR3 DNA: TGTGCCAGCTCACCAGGGCAGGGCTACACCTTC; CDR3 protein: CASSPGQGYTF
D gene: .; clone size: few; V gene: TRBV7-2; J gene: TRBJ2-7; CDR3 DNA: TGTGCCAGCAGCTTACGTGCAGGAGACGAGCAGTACTTC; CDR3 protein: CASSLRAGDEQYF
D gene: TRBD1; clone size: .; V gene: TRBV4-2; J gene: TRBJ2-7; CDR3 DNA: TGTGCCAGCAGCCAAGGACAGGGGGGGGACTACGAGCAGTACTTC; CDR3 protein: CASSQGQGGDYEQYF
D gene: TRBD1; clone size: few; V gene: TRBV5-1; J gene: TRBJ2-7; CDR3 DNA: TGCGCCAGCAGCTTTGAGGGGGCGTACGAGCAGTACTTC; CDR3 protein: CASSFEGAYEQYF
D gene: TRBD2; clone size: .; V gene: TRBV30; J gene: TRBJ2-3; CDR3 DNA: TGTGCCTGGAGTACTAGCGGGAACACAGATACGCAGTATTTT; CDR3 protein: CAWSTSGNTDTQYF
D gene: TRBD1; clone size: .; V gene: TRBV6-5; J gene: TRBJ1-1; CDR3 DNA: TGTGCCAGCAGTTACTCCAGACAGGGGAACACTGAAGCTTTCTTT; CDR3 protein: CASSYSRQGNTEAFF
D gene: TRBD2; clone size: once; V gene: TRBV7-9; J gene: TRBJ2-3; CDR3 DNA: TGTGCCAGCAGCCCGGGACTAGCGAGCACAGATACGCAGTATTTT; CDR3 protein: CASSPGLASTDTQYF